The 5 T cell receptor beta chains listed next were all sequenced from one sample in a study of T cells in Graves' hyperthyroidism and ophthalmopathy. TCR beta CDR3 sequences were amplified from RNA transcripts. The HTBI primer set was used in a first-round RT-PCR of the TCR CDR3. MiXCR, run by TCRdb on the multiplex PCR reads, gives a single entry per CDR3 protein. The sample lists fewer than 400,000 distinct CDR3 sequences; about a sixth were seen once. Specimen: blood. Source of these receptors: a young woman with Graves' hyperthyroidism that later progressed to Graves' ophthalmopathy.

The table lists this clonotype with many counts. The chain has TRBV11-2 and TRBJ2-1; D might be TRBD1 (6 bases). Trimming shortened V by 5 bases and J by 5 bases, and 19 bases separated the two germline ends. CDR3 length: 16 amino acids. Looked up from germline, CDR1 is SGHAT and CDR2 is FQNNGV. This CDR3 reads CASSPRPGQVNNEQFF. The CDR3 coding sequence is TGTGCCAGCAGCCCTAGGCCGGGACAAGTTAACAATGAGCAGTTCTTC.

This clonotype was seen ten or more times. The V gene is TRBV7-8, the J gene TRBJ2-7; D tentatively fits TRBD1 or TRBD2 (5 bases each). V was trimmed by 2 bases and J by 8 bases, leaving 28 bases between them. CDR1 is SGHVS and CDR2 is FQNEAQ in the germline V gene. This CDR3 is 18 amino acids long. CDR3 coding DNA: TGTGCCAGCAGCTTACCCGTGGGGAGTCCCGACGAGGGGACGAAGCAGTACTTC. Translated: CASSLPVGSPDEGTKQYF.

V gene TRBV6-2 or TRBV6-3 combines with J gene TRBJ2-1; the D gene is possibly TRBD2 (6 bases). The CDR3 contains 16 residues. The germline CDR1 and CDR2 sequences are MNHEY and SVGEGT. V gave up 6 bases and J gave up 0 bases, with 15 bases separating them. In DNA, the CDR3 is TGTGCCAGCAGGTCAATAGCGGCTAGCTCCTACAATGAGCAGTTCTTC. Its translation is CASRSIAASSYNEQFF.

This clonotype was recorded at least ten times. The chain has TRBV10-3 and TRBJ1-2, with unresolved D. The V end lost 4 bases, the J end lost 0 bases, and 9 bases lay between the germline ends. The CDR3 loop spans 14 amino acids. Germline V gives CDR1 ENHRY, CDR2 SYGVKD. The CDR3 is CAISGPTTNYGYTF. CDR3 bases: TGTGCCATCAGTGGGCCCACGACTAACTATGGCTACACCTTC.

V gene TRBV20-1 combines with J gene TRBJ2-1; D gene unclear. The CDR3 totals 12 residues. V lost 8 bases and J 3 bases, leaving 11 bases between the germline ends. Germline lookup yields CDR1 DFQATT and CDR2 SNEGSKA (reference sequence). The CDR3 reads CSQELGYNEQFF. The CDR3 nucleotides are TGCAGTCAGGAATTGGGCTACAATGAGCAGTTCTTC.